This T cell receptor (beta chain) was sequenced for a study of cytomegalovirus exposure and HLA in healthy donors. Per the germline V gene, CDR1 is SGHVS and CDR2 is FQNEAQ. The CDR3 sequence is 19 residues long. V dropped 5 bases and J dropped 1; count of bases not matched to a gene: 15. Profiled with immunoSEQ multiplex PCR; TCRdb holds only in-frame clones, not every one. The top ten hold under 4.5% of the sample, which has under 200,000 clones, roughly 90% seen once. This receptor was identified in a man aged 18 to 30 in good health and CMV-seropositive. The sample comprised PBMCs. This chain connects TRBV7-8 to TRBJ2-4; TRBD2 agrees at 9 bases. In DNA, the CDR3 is TGTGCCAGCAGCACTTATCCCGGGGCGGGAGGGTGGGCCAAAAACATTCAGTACTTC. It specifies CASSTYPGAGGWAKNIQYF.